Sequencing of this T cell receptor (beta chain) was carried out in a study of blood T cell repertoires in COVID-19. Study information: PBMCs, B-cell-depleted T cells, or T cells were the source of the cDNA or gDNA that made up the material.

Original analysis: By means of reference gene primer amplification, nucleated cell counts were estimated. Profiling relied on immunoSEQ multiplex PCR, and the TCRdb table lists in-frame clones only, not all of them. V and J calls and clone size follow that table, whereas D and trimming were derived from the DNA. Counted here are 190,000 or so clones, roughly 89% occurring once; the ten biggest clones make up approximately 6.2%. Only a few counts were recorded for this clone. CDR1 and CDR2 from the germline V gene are SGHKS and YYEKEE (reference sequence). The CDR3 has 15 amino acids. Trimming cost V 4 bases and J 2 bases; bases outside gene matches: 5.

J is TRBJ1-1 and V is TRBV5-5; 10 bases agree with TRBD1. The material sequenced was peripheral blood. This receptor was obtained from a man aged 55 to 70 who had recovered from COVID-19. The CDR3 region is CASSRTGGANTEAFF. The CDR3 DNA follows: TGTGCCAGCAGCCGGACAGGGGGGGCTAACACTGAAGCTTTCTTT.